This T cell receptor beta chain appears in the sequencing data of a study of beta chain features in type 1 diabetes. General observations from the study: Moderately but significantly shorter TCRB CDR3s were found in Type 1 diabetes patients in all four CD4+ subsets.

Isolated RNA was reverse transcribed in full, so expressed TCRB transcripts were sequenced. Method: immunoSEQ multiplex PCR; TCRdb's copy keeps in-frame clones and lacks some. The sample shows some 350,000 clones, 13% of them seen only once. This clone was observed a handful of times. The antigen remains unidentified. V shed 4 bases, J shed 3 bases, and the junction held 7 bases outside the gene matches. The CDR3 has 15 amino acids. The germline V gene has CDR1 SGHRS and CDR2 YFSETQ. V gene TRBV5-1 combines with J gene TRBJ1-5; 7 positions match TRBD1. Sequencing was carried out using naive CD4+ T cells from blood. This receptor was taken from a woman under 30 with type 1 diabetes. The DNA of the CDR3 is TGCGCCAGCAGCCAAACTGGACAGGTCAATCAGCCCCAGCATTTT. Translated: CASSQTGQVNQPQHF.